This T cell receptor (beta chain) was observed in a study of blood T cell repertoires in COVID-19. Study at large: PBMCs, B-cell-depleted T cells, or T cells provided the cDNA or gDNA that made up the material.

In the study's own analysis: Scientists estimated how many nucleated cells there were by amplifying reference gene primers. Repertoires were generated with immunoSEQ multiplex PCR, while TCRdb's copy carries only in-frame clones and drops some. Clone size and V and J calls were adopted from that table, with D and trimming inferred from the DNA. The sample lists 140,000 to 150,000 clones, around nine tenths occurring once. V was trimmed by 6 bases and J by 7 bases, leaving 19 bases between them. Germline V gene lookup returns CDR1 LNHNV and CDR2 YYDKDF (reference sequence). The CDR3 has 14 amino acids.

The chain recombines TRBV15 with TRBJ2-7; D may be TRBD1 (6 bases). Sequencing was carried out using peripheral blood. The TCR sequence derives from a woman in her forties or fifties with acute or convalescent COVID-19. The CDR3 DNA follows: TGTGCCACCAGGGAGGACAGTTCGAGTAGAGAGCAGTACTTC. It specifies CATREDSSSREQYF. The full variable domain, completed using reference TRBV15 and TRBJ2-7, is DAMVIQNPRYQVTQFGKPVTLSCSQTLNHNVMYWYQQKSSQAPKLLFHYYDKDFNNEADTPDNFQSRRPNTSFCFLDIRSPGLGDTAMYLCATREDSSSREQYFGPGTRLTVT.